This T cell receptor (beta chain) is from a study of blood T cell repertoires in COVID-19. Across 24 US areas, participants ranged in age from about 18 to 89 years. Cohort allocation depended upon clinical history that participants reported. A PCR-confirmed or clinician-diagnosed COVID-19 case had contacted exposed participants within 2 weeks of entry. Original data processing: Nucleated cell number was recorded as an estimate derived from reference gene primer amplification. Some clones are missing from TCRdb's copy, which holds only in-frame ones; the method was immunoSEQ multiplex PCR. V, J and clone size are taken as reported in that table, and D and trimming were inferred from the DNA itself. The sample lists 150,000 or so clones, 65% to 85% occurring once. V lost 5 bases to trimming and J lost 2 bases; unmatched junction nucleotides: 8. Germline-derived CDR1 and CDR2 are SGHRS and YFSETQ. This CDR3 has 17 residues.

The sample comprised PBMCs or T cells enriched from blood (not recorded which). The clonotype originates from a woman in her 50s who had been exposed to COVID-19. V and J are TRBV5-1 and TRBJ2-3; 13 nucleotides match TRBD2. This chain's CDR3 is CASRLTSGGSLTDTQYF. Written as DNA, the CDR3 is TGCGCCAGCAGACTGACTAGCGGGGGGTCACTCACAGATACGCAGTATTTT.